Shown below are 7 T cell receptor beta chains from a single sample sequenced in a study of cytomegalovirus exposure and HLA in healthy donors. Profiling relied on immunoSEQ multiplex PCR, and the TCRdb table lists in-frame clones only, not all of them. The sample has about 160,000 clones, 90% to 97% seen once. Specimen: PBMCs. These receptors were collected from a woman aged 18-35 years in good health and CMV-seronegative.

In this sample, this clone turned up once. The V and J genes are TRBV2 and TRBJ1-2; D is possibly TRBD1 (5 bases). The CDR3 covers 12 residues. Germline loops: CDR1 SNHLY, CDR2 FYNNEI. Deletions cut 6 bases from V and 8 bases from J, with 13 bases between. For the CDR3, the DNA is TGTGCCAGCAGCCAAGAAACAGGCGGCTACACCTTC. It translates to CASSQETGGYTF.

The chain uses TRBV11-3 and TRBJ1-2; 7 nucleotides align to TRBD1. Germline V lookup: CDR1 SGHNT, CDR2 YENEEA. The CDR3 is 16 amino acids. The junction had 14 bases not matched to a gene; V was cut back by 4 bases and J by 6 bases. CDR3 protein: CASSYQPQGVFDGYTF. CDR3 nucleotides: TGTGCCAGCAGCTACCAACCCCAGGGGGTATTCGATGGCTACACCTTC.

CDR3 sequence: CASSARQGGANVLTF. The CDR3 nucleotides read TGTGCCAGCAGCGCCCGACAAGGCGGGGCCAACGTCCTGACTTTC. The chain uses TRBV9 and TRBJ2-6; D gene ambiguous. This CDR3 is built from 15 residues. Trimming cost V 3 bases and J 4 bases, with 11 bases left between them. Germline V lookup: CDR1 SGDLS, CDR2 YYNGEE.

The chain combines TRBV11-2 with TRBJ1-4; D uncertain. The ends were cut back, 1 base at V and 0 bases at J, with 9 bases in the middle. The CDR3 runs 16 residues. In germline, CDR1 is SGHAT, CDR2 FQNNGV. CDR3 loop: CASSLVGGATNEKLFF. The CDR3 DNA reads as TGTGCCAGCAGCTTAGTGGGAGGTGCAACTAATGAAAAACTGTTTTTT.

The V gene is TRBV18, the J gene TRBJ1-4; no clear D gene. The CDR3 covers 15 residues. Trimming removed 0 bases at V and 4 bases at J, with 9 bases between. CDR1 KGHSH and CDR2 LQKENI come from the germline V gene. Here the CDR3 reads CASSPPSPINEKLFF. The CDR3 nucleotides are TGTGCCAGCTCACCACCGAGTCCAATTAATGAAAAACTGTTTTTT.

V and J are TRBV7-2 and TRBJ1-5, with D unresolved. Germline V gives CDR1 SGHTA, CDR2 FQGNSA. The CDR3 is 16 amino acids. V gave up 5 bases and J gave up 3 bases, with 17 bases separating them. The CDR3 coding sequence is TGTGCCAGCAGCCCCACCCACGGTATTCACAATCAGCCCCAGCATTTT. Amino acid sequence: CASSPTHGIHNQPQHF.

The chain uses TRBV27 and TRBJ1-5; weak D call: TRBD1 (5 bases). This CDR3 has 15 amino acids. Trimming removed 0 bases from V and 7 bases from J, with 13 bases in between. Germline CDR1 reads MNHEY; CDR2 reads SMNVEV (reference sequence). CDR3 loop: CASSLSRGGGQPQHF. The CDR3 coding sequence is TGTGCCAGCAGTTTATCGAGGGGTGGAGGGCAGCCCCAGCATTTT.